This entry lists 9 T cell receptor beta chains sequenced from one sample in a study of shared clonotypes between healthy human individuals. Libraries were prepared by immunoSEQ multiplex PCR; TCRdb keeps only in-frame clonotypes and omits some of them. The data show 980,000 or so clones, 76% seen once. What was sequenced was memory CD4+ T cells sorted from blood. Subset defined: CD45RA-negative fraction. The receptors originated from a man aged 18 to 29 in good health.

The DNA for the CDR3 is TGTGCCAGCTCACCCGGGACAGGGTCCCCTGGCTACACCTTC. Its protein product is CASSPGTGSPGYTF. This chain joins TRBV18 and TRBJ1-2; the match to TRBD1 covers 9 bases. Germline CDR1 and CDR2: KGHSH and LQKENI. The CDR3 is 14 amino acids. Trimming at V came to 3 bases and at J to 7 bases, leaving 6 bases not matched to a gene.

The sample holds a few counts of this clone. The chain uses TRBV5-1 and TRBJ2-7, with 7 bases aligning to TRBD2. The V gene's germline CDR1 is SGHRS and CDR2 YFSETQ. This CDR3 is 14 amino acids long. V shed 3 bases and J 5 bases; nucleotides not matched to a gene: 8. Written as DNA, the CDR3 is TGCGCCAGCAGCTGGGGAGGGCCCGGAAACGAGCAGTACTTC. This codes for CASSWGGPGNEQYF.

The chain recombines TRBV5-1 with TRBJ1-2; no firm D call. Trimming cost V 5 bases and J 4 bases, with 6 bases left between them. This CDR3 has 11 residues. Looked up from germline, CDR1 is SGHRS and CDR2 is YFSETQ. The CDR3 is CASRGVYGYTF. In nucleotides, the CDR3 is TGCGCCAGCAGGGGTGTCTATGGCTACACCTTC.

J is TRBJ2-7 and V is TRBV6-5; no definite D call. Trimming removed 2 bases from V and 3 bases from J, with 8 bases in between. This CDR3 spans 13 amino acids. The V gene's germline CDR1 is MNHEY and CDR2 SVGAGI. In DNA, the CDR3 is TGTGCCAGCAGTTACAGGGCGGACTACGAGCAGTACTTC. Amino acids: CASSYRADYEQYF.

This clone was observed a single time. The CDR3 bases are TGTGCCAGCAGCCGGGAAGACTTTTCCTACAATGAGCAGTTCTTC. It encodes CASSREDFSYNEQFF. This chain joins TRBV7-9 and TRBJ2-1; a weak D match, TRBD2 (5 bases). The CDR3 totals 15 residues. Germline V gene data show CDR1 as SEHNR and CDR2 as FQNEAQ (reference sequence). V gave up 5 bases and J gave up 1 base, with 12 bases separating them.

CDR3 sequence (DNA): TGTGCCAGCAGAATCGGGCAGCCCCAGCATTTT. Its translation: CASRIGQPQHF. V usage is TRBV6-1 and J usage is TRBJ1-5; D is undetermined. Trimming left V 6 bases short and J 7 bases short, with 7 bases between. CDR3 size: 11 residues. Looked up from germline, CDR1 is MNHNS and CDR2 is SASEGT.

The chain couples TRBV28 to TRBJ1-2; a possible D gene is TRBD1 (5 bases). This CDR3 comprises 13 residues. Deletions cut 5 bases from V and 3 bases from J, with 10 bases between. Germline assignment: CDR1 MDHEN and CDR2 SYDVKM. The CDR3 is CASSPTGYYGYTF. Written as DNA, the CDR3 is TGTGCCAGCAGTCCCACAGGTTACTATGGCTACACCTTC.

The V call is TRBV5-1, the J call TRBJ2-1; TRBD2 matches at 10 bases. This CDR3 is 15 amino acids long. The junction had 4 bases not matched to a gene; V was cut back by 3 bases and J by 4 bases. Germline CDR1 and CDR2: SGHRS and YFSETQ. The CDR3 DNA follows: TGCGCCAGCAGCTGGGGACTAGCGAATTACAATGAGCAGTTCTTC. It translates to CASSWGLANYNEQFF. The full variable domain, rest sourced from reference TRBV5-1 and TRBJ2-1, is KAGVTQTPRYLIKTRGQQVTLSCSPISGHRSVSWYQQTPGQGLQFLFEYFSETQRNKGNFPGRFSGRQFSNSRSEMNVSTLELGDSALYLCASSWGLANYNEQFFGPGTRLTVL.

The chain employs TRBV18 and TRBJ1-5, with 7 nucleotides matching TRBD1. CDR1 is KGHSH, CDR2 LQKENI, per germline. The CDR3 has 15 amino acids. V dropped 5 bases and J dropped 1; count of bases not matched to a gene: 5. The CDR3, as DNA: TGTGCCAGCTCAAAGGAGGGGGCCAGCAATCAGCCCCAGCATTTT. It translates to CASSKEGASNQPQHF.